These 25 T cell receptor beta chains were sequenced from one sample in a study of T cell changes during pregnancy in multiple sclerosis. Sequenced by immunoSEQ multiplex PCR; TCRdb stores in-frame clones only, minus some. The sample gives 40,000 or so clones, roughly 90% of which show up once; about an eighth is in the top ten. Sequenced material: CD8+ T cells from peripheral blood mononuclear cells, taken in the first trimester of pregnancy. The receptor source for this set is a female donor with multiple sclerosis, enrolled in a pregnancy study.

This clone has a single count. V gene TRBV7-6 combines with J gene TRBJ2-7; a weak D match, TRBD1 (6 bases). The CDR3 covers 14 residues. Germline V gene lookup returns CDR1 SGHVS and CDR2 FNYEAQ. V gave up 1 base and J gave up 2 bases, with 9 bases separating them. The CDR3 DNA is TGTGCCAGCAGCTTAGAAGGGGGTCCCTACGAGCAGTACTTC. It is translated as CASSLEGGPYEQYF.

This chain connects TRBV4-1 to TRBJ2-7; TRBD2 agrees at 8 bases. Trimming removed 0 bases from V and 2 bases from J; junction bases left unmatched: 3. The CDR3 loop spans 15 amino acids. CDR1 and CDR2 from the germline V gene are MGHRA and YSYEKL. The CDR3 loop is CASSQEAGAAYEQYF. The CDR3 nucleotides read TGCGCCAGCAGCCAAGAAGCGGGGGCGGCCTACGAGCAGTACTTC.

The chain links TRBV6-5 to TRBJ2-7, with 8 bases fitting TRBD1. With V trimmed by 5 bases and J by 6 bases, 6 bases remained unmatched. The CDR3 length is 13 residues. Germline V CDR1 and CDR2: MNHEY, SVGAGI. In DNA, the CDR3 is TGTGCCAGCAGTCCGGGGACAGGTGGCGAGCAGTACTTC. Its protein is CASSPGTGGEQYF.

This clone was observed a single time. This chain uses TRBV30 with TRBJ1-5, with D possibly TRBD1 on 5 matching bases. Germline V CDR1 and CDR2: GTSNPN, SVGIG (reference sequence). CDR3 length equals 13 residues. Trimming cost V 2 bases and J 5 bases, with 10 bases left between them. CDR3 in amino acids: CAWSFQGDQPQHF. CDR3 bases: TGTGCCTGGAGTTTCCAGGGTGATCAGCCCCAGCATTTT.

This sequence joins TRBV27 and TRBJ2-3, with TRBD1 matching 8 bases. CDR3 size: 16 residues. The V segment lost 4 bases and the J segment 4 bases; nucleotides outside the gene matches: 10. CDR1 and CDR2 from the germline V gene are MNHEY and SMNVEV (reference sequence). The CDR3 DNA follows: TGTGCCAGCAGTTCCGACTCAGGGGGCGGCGCAGATACGCAGTATTTT. Its protein is CASSSDSGGGADTQYF.

This clone was seen only a few times. The chain carries TRBV27 and TRBJ2-1, with 8 positions matching TRBD1. This CDR3 region has 15 residues. With V trimmed by 2 bases and J by 4 bases, 4 bases remained unmatched. Germline V lookup: CDR1 MNHEY, CDR2 SMNVEV (reference sequence). The CDR3 is CASSLRGQAYNEQFF. In nucleotides, the CDR3 is TGTGCCAGCAGTTTACGGGGACAGGCGTACAATGAGCAGTTCTTC.

This clone showed up just a few times. The V call is TRBV7-6, the J call TRBJ1-1, with D perhaps TRBD1 (5 bases). This CDR3 has 13 residues. The germline V gene encodes CDR1 SGHVS and CDR2 FNYEAQ. Trimming removed 6 bases at V and 3 bases at J, with 11 bases between. CDR3 region: CASSWGGHTEAFF. The CDR3 bases are TGTGCCAGCAGTTGGGGGGGACACACTGAAGCTTTCTTT.

This clone has more than one count but fewer than ten. The genes are TRBV29-1 and TRBJ1-2; D ambiguous. Trimming removed 1 base at V and 5 bases at J, with 8 bases between. The CDR3 has 12 amino acids. The germline V gene encodes CDR1 SQVTM and CDR2 ANQGSEA. The CDR3 DNA sequence: TGCAGCGTTGAAGGAGGGAGTTATGGCTACACCTTC. Translated, it gives CSVEGGSYGYTF.

The chain combines TRBV15 with TRBJ1-4, with a possible D match to TRBD1 (5 bases). The germline V gene has CDR1 LNHNV and CDR2 YYDKDF (reference sequence). This CDR3 has 15 residues. Trimming left V 5 bases short and J 7 bases short, with 17 bases between. The CDR3 DNA is TGTGCCACCAGCTCCCGCGGGGACTCGGCTGAAAAACTGTTTTTT. Its protein product is CATSSRGDSAEKLFF.

The chain recombines TRBV15 with TRBJ2-7; 8 bases map to TRBD1. Looked up from germline, CDR1 is LNHNV and CDR2 is YYDKDF (reference sequence). V lost 2 bases to trimming and J lost 0 bases; unmatched junction nucleotides: 6. The CDR3 loop spans 16 amino acids. CDR3 nucleotides: TGTGCCACCAGCAGATCCAGGGGGCCCAACTCCTACGAGCAGTACTTC. This encodes CATSRSRGPNSYEQYF.

The chain employs TRBV7-6 and TRBJ2-5; TRBD1 aligns across 8 bases. Germline CDR1 SGHVS, CDR2 FNYEAQ. V dropped 3 bases and J dropped 5; count of bases not matched to a gene: 5. There are 14 residues in the CDR3. In DNA, the CDR3 is TGTGCCAGCAGCTTGGGGACAGGATGGGAGACCCAGTACTTC. It encodes CASSLGTGWETQYF.

This sequence joins TRBV29-1 and TRBJ1-4; no clear D. CDR1 is SQVTM and CDR2 is ANQGSEA in the germline V gene. This CDR3 is built from 14 residues. Trimming shortened V by 6 bases and J by 0 bases, and 11 bases separated the two germline ends. In DNA form, the CDR3 reads TGCAGCGTCCTCCTCCCCGCAACTAATGAAAAACTGTTTTTT. It specifies CSVLLPATNEKLFF.

V usage is TRBV10-3 and J usage is TRBJ2-7, with D perhaps matching TRBD1 (6 bases). With 9 bases removed from V and 0 bases from J, the gap between germline ends came to 12 bases. CDR3 length equals 13 residues. Germline V lookup: CDR1 ENHRY, CDR2 SYGVKD. The CDR3 sequence: CAMRQESSYEQYF. The CDR3 nucleotides are TGTGCCATGAGACAGGAAAGCTCCTACGAGCAGTACTTC.

This chain uses TRBV5-4 with TRBJ1-4, with TRBD1 as a possible D gene (5 bases). The V end lost 5 bases, the J end lost 6 bases, and 17 bases lay between the germline ends. CDR1 SGHNT and CDR2 YYREEE come from the germline V gene (reference sequence). The CDR3 loop spans 15 amino acids. DNA of the CDR3: TGTGCCAGCAGTCAAGCGGGGGAACTTCATGAAAAACTGTTTTTT. Translation: CASSQAGELHEKLFF.

V usage is TRBV7-9 and J usage is TRBJ2-7; TRBD1 is a possible D gene (5 bases). CDR1 is SEHNR and CDR2 is FQNEAQ in the germline V gene (reference sequence). CDR3 length equals 12 residues. The V and J ends lost 1 base and 6 bases respectively, with 7 bases between them. The DNA for the CDR3 is TGTGCCAGCAGCTTAGAGGGGCTCGAGCAGTACTTC. The encoded protein is CASSLEGLEQYF.

The chain couples TRBV5-4 to TRBJ2-1; 12 nucleotides match TRBD2. Trimming took 4 bases from V and 0 from J; bases not matched to a gene: 8. CDR3 length: 18 residues. Looked up from germline, CDR1 is SGHNT and CDR2 is YYREEE (reference sequence). This CDR3 is CASSNPETSGSSYNEQFF. In DNA form, the CDR3 reads TGTGCCAGCAGCAACCCGGAGACTAGCGGGAGCTCCTACAATGAGCAGTTCTTC.

This chain joins TRBV7-8 and TRBJ1-6, with D unresolved. Germline lookup yields CDR1 SGHVS and CDR2 FQNEAQ. Trimming cost V 5 bases and J 8 bases, with 19 bases left between them. This CDR3 has 16 residues. CDR3: CASSHPGEPPDSPLHF. The CDR3 DNA is TGTGCCAGCAGCCACCCCGGGGAGCCCCCTGATTCACCCCTCCACTTT.

This chain connects TRBV27 to TRBJ2-7; 14 nucleotides line up with TRBD2. After removal of 3 bases from V and 5 bases from J, the junction contained 9 bases not matched to a gene. Germline CDR1 MNHEY, CDR2 SMNVEV (reference sequence). The CDR3 length is 17 residues. The CDR3: CASSFQVATSGRDEQYF. DNA of the CDR3: TGTGCCAGCAGTTTCCAGGTCGCGACTAGCGGGAGGGACGAGCAGTACTTC.

The CDR3 here is CASSVSGGTNEKLFF. The CDR3 bases are TGTGCCAGCAGCGTGTCAGGGGGCACTAATGAAAAACTGTTTTTT. The rearrangement links TRBV5-8 to TRBJ1-4; TRBD1 matches 8 bases. CDR1 and CDR2 (germline): SGHTS, YDEGEE. The ends lost 4 bases at V and 2 bases at J; junction bases unmatched: 4. This CDR3 contains 15 residues.

The rearrangement uses TRBV27 and TRBJ1-2; possibly TRBD1 for D (6 bases). Trimming pared 8 bases from V and 6 bases from J, leaving 13 bases between. The CDR3 sequence is 12 residues long. Germline V gene lookup returns CDR1 MNHEY and CDR2 SMNVEV (reference sequence). The CDR3 sequence: CASGQGFDGYTF. The DNA of the CDR3 is TGTGCCAGCGGGCAGGGGTTCGATGGCTACACCTTC.

The DNA for the CDR3 is TGTGCCAGCAGCCAAGATCTGTCCAGGATGAACACTGAAGCTTTCTTT. Protein sequence: CASSQDLSRMNTEAFF. The chain recombines TRBV4-2 with TRBJ1-1; D is unclear. The CDR3 extends over 16 amino acids. The V gene lost 0 bases and the J gene lost 0 bases, with 11 bases spanning the gap. Germline CDR1 is LGHNA and CDR2 is YNFKEQ.

The chain couples TRBV27 to TRBJ2-3; D ambiguous. Trimming took 8 bases from V and 6 from J, leaving 12 bases between them. Germline CDR1 is MNHEY and CDR2 is SMNVEV (reference sequence). The CDR3 is made up of 12 amino acids. CDR3 DNA sequence: TGTGCCAGCGGTTCACTTTTGGATACGCAGTATTTT. Amino acid sequence: CASGSLLDTQYF.

The chain recombines TRBV7-6 with TRBJ1-5; D gene uncertain. The length of the CDR3 is 14 residues. Germline V CDR1 and CDR2: SGHVS, FNYEAQ. V dropped 1 base and J dropped 5 bases, with 9 bases sitting between them. CDR3 DNA sequence: TGTGCCAGCAGCTTAGGGCCGGGAGATCAGCCCCAGCATTTT. Encoded protein: CASSLGPGDQPQHF.

Only one count was recorded for this clone. The V and J genes are TRBV11-3 and TRBJ1-1, with D maybe TRBD1 (6 bases). Trimming took 6 bases from V and 5 from J, leaving 13 bases between them. Germline V gene data show CDR1 as SGHNT and CDR2 as YENEEA. This CDR3 spans 13 amino acids. The CDR3 coding sequence is TGTGCCAGCAGTACAGGGATAGCGACTGAAGCTTTCTTT. It is translated as CASSTGIATEAFF.

The chain carries TRBV15 and TRBJ1-6; 10 bases are a match to TRBD1. J gave up 10 bases and V 0 bases, and 3 bases lay outside the gene matches. The CDR3 has 15 amino acids. The germline CDR1 and CDR2 sequences are LNHNV and YYDKDF (reference sequence). This CDR3 is CATSRETGGRSPLHF. The CDR3 DNA sequence: TGTGCCACCAGCAGAGAGACAGGGGGCCGGTCACCCCTCCACTTT.